Listed below are T cell receptor beta chains from one sample, sequenced in a study of blood T cell repertoires in COVID-19. TCRdb's copy holds only in-frame clones and misses some; the assay was immunoSEQ multiplex PCR. The data hold 220,000 or so clones, with about 82% observed a single time. The sequencing sample was made of PBMCs or T cells enriched from blood (not recorded which). The receptors originated from a woman aged 45-59 years who had recovered from COVID-19. Both conserved end residues are part of each CDR3. D genes are given only for firm matches. Size values are once, few and many counts, or a class for expanded clones, and some rows have none.

TRBV7-9	NA	TRBD1	14	TRBJ1-2	CASSWTGVNYGYTF
TRBV19	NA	TRBD1	14	TRBJ1-1	CASIETGRNTEAFF
TRBV5-4	NA	TRBD1	15	TRBJ1-3	CASSHDRAVGNTIYF
TRBV6-5	NA	NA	11	TRBJ2-7	CASSYNTEQYF
TRBV2	NA	NA	14	TRBJ1-1	CASSVTGFGTEAFF
TRBV6-5	NA	NA	15	TRBJ1-2	CASSPSGYMTRGYTF
TRBV5-4	NA	TRBD1	17	TRBJ2-5	CASSPSRPGQTLETQYF
TRBV9	NA	NA	15	TRBJ2-1	CASSAHSSSYNEQFF
TRBV7-9	NA	TRBD1	13	TRBJ1-2	CASSPQQGNGYTF
TRBV5-1	NA	TRBD1	18	TRBJ1-2	CASSLSHVVRDRGYGYTF
TRBV28	NA	NA	17	TRBJ1-2	CASSLLTGTKANYGYTF
TRBV14	NA	TRBD1	15	TRBJ1-4	CASSQTGTGVEKLFF
TRBV3-1/TRBV3-2	NA	TRBD2	15	TRBJ2-1	CASSLLLAGDNEQFF
TRBV29-1	NA	TRBD2	15	TRBJ2-1	CSHPVGGSSYNEQFF
TRBV11-3	NA	NA	14	TRBJ2-7	CASSWDGSSYEQYF
TRBV19	NA	NA	15	TRBJ1-5	CASSTPTGYNQPQHF
TRBV5-4	NA	NA	16	TRBJ1-4	CASSSNDRPTNEKLFF
TRBV5-3	NA	TRBD2	18	TRBJ2-7	CARSLEGLAGGKEAEQYF
TRBV7-9	NA	NA	16	TRBJ1-3	CASSLARQGLGNTIYF
TRBV3-1/TRBV3-2	NA	TRBD1	14	TRBJ1-4	CASSHRQGAEKLFF
TRBV19	NA	TRBD1	16	TRBJ2-7	CASSKGGQGASYEQYF
TRBV30	NA	NA	15	TRBJ1-2	CAWTSIGEKHYGYTF
TRBV7-2	NA	TRBD1	15	TRBJ1-1	CASSSPGTGRTEAFF
TRBV5-1	NA	NA	13	TRBJ1-2	CASSPGLNYGYTF
TRBV7-9	NA	NA	16	TRBJ1-2	CASSSLDGLGANGYTF
TRBV20-1	NA	NA	13	TRBJ1-1	CSASPGTLTEAFF
TRBV9	once	TRBD1	15	TRBJ1-4	CASSSGTVVGEKLFF
TRBV9	NA	NA	12	TRBJ2-3	CASSVAPNTQYF
TRBV13	NA	TRBD1	14	TRBJ1-1	CASRPGGINSEAFF
TRBV25-1	NA	NA	13	TRBJ2-7	CASSAPLTYEQYF